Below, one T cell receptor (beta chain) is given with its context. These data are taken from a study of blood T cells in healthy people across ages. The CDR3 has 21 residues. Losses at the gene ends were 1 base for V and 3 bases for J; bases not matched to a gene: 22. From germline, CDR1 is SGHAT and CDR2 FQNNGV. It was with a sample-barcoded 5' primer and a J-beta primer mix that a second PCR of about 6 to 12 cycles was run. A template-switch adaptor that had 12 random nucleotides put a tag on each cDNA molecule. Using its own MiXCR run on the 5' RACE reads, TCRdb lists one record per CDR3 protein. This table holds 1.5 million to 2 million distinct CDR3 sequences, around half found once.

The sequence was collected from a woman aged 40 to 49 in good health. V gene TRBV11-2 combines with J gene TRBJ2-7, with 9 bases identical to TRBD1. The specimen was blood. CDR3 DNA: TGTGCCAGCAGCTTAGTAGGGGTCTTAGAGACCCGACAGGGGGAGGTCTACGAGCAGTACTTC. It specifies CASSLVGVLETRQGEVYEQYF.